This T cell receptor beta chain was recovered during a study of blood T cell repertoires in COVID-19. Background on the study: Acute-phase and convalescent COVID-19 samples originated in the United States, Italy and Spain. From T cells, B-cell-depleted T cells, or PBMCs came the material, which was cDNA or gDNA.

With 1 base clipped from V and 6 bases from J, the junction kept 8 bases outside the gene matches. The CDR3 spans 17 residues. Germline CDR1 reads MGHDK; CDR2 reads SYGVNS. In the original workflow: Reference gene primer amplification gave estimated nucleated cell counts. TCRdb keeps only in-frame clones here, not all; method: immunoSEQ multiplex PCR. The DNA gave D and trimming, while V, J and clone size come from that table. The repertoire includes 140,000 or so clones, 80% of them detected once, and 3.5% sits in the top ten. The source is a man between 70 and 80 years old who had recovered from COVID-19. Sequenced material: peripheral blood. This rearrangement joins TRBV25-1 to TRBJ1-5; 11 bases are a match to TRBD1. In DNA, the CDR3 is TGTGCCAGCAGTGAATCCGGGACAGGGGGAGGGAGTCAGCCCCAGCATTTT. Translating gives CASSESGTGGGSQPQHF.